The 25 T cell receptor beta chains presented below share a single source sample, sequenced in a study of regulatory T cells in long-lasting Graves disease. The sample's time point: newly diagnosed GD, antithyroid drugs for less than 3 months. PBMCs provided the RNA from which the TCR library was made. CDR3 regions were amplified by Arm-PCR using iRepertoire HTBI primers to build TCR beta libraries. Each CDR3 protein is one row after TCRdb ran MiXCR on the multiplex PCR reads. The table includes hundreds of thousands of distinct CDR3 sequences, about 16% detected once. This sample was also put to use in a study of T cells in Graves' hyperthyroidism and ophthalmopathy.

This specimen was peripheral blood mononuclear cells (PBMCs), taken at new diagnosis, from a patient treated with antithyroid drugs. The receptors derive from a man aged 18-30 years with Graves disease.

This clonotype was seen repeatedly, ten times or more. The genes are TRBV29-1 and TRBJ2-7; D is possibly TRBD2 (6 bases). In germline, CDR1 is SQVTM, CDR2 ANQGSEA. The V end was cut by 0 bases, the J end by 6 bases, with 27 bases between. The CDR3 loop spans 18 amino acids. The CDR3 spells CSVEDPCGTQLIRAEQYF. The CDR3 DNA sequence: TGCAGCGTTGAAGATCCTTGCGGGACTCAATTGATTCGCGCCGAGCAGTACTTC.

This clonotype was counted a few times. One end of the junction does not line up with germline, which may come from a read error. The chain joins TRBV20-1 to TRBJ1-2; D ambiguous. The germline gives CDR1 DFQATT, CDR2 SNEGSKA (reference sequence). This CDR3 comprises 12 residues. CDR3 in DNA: TGCAGTGCTAGCGTACTCTACGCTCCTACGGCCTTC. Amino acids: CSASVLYAPTAF.

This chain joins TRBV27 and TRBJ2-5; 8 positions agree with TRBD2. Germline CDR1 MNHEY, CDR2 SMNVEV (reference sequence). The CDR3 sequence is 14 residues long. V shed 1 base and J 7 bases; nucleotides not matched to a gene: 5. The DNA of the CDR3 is TGTGCCAGCAGTTTATTGTTCCGGGAGGGGACCCAGTACTTC. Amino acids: CASSLLFREGTQYF.

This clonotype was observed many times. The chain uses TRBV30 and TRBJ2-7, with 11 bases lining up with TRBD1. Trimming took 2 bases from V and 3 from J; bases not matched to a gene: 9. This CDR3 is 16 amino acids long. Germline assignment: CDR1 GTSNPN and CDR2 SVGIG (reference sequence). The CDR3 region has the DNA TGTGCCTGGAGTATACCTATGGACAGGGGGCTCTACGAGCAGTACTTC. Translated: CAWSIPMDRGLYEQYF.

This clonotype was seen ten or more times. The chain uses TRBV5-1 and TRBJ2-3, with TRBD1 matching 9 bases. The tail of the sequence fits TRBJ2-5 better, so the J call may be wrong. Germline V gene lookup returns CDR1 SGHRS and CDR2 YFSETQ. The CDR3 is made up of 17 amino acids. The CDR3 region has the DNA TGCGCCAGCAGCCCCGGAGGCCGGACAGGGGAGTATGAGACCCAGTACTTC. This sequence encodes CASSPGGRTGEYETQYF.

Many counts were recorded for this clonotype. This chain's CDR3 is CACGQETQYF. The CDR3 DNA is TGTGCCTGCGGACAAGAGACCCAGTACTTC. The chain links TRBV30 to TRBJ2-5, with D unresolved. CDR1 is GTSNPN and CDR2 is SVGIG in the germline V gene (reference sequence). V was trimmed by 6 bases and J by 2 bases, leaving 4 bases between them. This CDR3 contains 10 residues.

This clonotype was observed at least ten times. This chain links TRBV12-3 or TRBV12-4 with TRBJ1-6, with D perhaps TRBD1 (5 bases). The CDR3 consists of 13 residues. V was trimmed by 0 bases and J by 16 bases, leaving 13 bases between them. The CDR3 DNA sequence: TGTGCCAGCAGTTTAGCGGACGGGACGGTACTCCACTTT. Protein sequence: CASSLADGTVLHF.

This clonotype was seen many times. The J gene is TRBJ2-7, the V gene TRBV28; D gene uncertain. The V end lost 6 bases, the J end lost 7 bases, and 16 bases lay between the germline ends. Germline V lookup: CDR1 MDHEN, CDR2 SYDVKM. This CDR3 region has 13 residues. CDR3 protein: CASRRPWTEEQYF. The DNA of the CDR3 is TGTGCCAGCAGACGACCTTGGACGGAGGAGCAGTACTTC.

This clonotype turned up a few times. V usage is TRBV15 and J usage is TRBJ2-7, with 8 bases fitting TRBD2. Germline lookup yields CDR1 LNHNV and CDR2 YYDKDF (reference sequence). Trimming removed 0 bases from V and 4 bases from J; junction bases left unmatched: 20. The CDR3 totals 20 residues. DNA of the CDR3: TGTGCCACCAGCAGAGATCTTCGGAGGTCAGCGGGGGATGCTGAATACGAGCAGTACTTC. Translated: CATSRDLRRSAGDAEYEQYF.

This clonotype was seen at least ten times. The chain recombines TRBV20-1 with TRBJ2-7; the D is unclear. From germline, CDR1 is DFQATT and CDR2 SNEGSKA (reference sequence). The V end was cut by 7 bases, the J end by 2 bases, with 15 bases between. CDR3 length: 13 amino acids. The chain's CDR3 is CSEAPAQTYEQYF. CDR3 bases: TGCAGTGAGGCTCCAGCGCAAACCTACGAGCAGTACTTC.

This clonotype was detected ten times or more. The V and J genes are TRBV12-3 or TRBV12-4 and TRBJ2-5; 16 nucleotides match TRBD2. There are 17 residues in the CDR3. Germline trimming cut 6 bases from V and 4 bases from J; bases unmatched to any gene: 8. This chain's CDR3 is CASSQGTSGRAIETQYF. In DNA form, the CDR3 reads TGTGCCAGCAGCCAGGGGACTAGCGGGAGGGCCATAGAGACCCAGTACTTC.

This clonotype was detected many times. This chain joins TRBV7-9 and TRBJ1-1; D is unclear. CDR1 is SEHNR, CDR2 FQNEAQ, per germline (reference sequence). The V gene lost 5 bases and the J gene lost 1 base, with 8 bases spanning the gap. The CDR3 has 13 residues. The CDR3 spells CASSPDANTEAFF. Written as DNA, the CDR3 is TGTGCCAGCAGCCCCGATGCGAACACTGAAGCTTTCTTT.

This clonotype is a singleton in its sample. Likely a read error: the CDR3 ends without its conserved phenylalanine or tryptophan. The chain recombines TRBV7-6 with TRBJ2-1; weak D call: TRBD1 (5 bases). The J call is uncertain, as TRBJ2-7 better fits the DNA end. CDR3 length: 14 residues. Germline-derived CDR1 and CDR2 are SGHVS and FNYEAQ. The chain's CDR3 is CASSPGQGTREQYL. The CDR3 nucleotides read TGTGCCAGCAGCCCGGGCCAGGGAACAAGGGAGCAGTACCTC.

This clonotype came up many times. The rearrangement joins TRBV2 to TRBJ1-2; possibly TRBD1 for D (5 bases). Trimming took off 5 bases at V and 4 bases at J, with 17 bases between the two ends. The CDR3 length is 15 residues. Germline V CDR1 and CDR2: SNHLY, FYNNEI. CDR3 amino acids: CASSSTGTRTYGYTF. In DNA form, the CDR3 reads TGTGCCAGCAGTTCGACCGGGACGCGGACCTATGGCTACACCTTC. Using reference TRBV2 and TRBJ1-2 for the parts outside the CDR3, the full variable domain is EPEVTQTPSHQVTQMGQEVILRCVPISNHLYFYWYRQILGQKVEFLVSFYNNEISEKSEIFDDQFSVERPDGSNFTLKIRSTKLEDSAMYFCASSSTGTRTYGYTFGSGTRLTVV.

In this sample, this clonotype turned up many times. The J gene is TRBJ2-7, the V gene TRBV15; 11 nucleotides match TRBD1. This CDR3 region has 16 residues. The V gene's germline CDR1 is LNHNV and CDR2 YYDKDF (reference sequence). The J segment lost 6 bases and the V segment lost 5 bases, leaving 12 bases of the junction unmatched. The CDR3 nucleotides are TGTGCCACCAGCTCCTTACCGGACAGGGGGCTTGGCGAGCAGTACTTC. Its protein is CATSSLPDRGLGEQYF.

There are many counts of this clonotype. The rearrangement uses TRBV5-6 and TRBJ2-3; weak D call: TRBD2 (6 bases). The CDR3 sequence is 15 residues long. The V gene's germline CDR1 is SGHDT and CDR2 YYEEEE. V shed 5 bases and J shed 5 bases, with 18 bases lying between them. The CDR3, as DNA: TGTGCCAGCAGGTCGATGACGGGAGTCGTAGATACGCAGTATTTT. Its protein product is CASRSMTGVVDTQYF.

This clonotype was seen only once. Here the CDR3 DNA reads TGCAGTGCTAGAGTTCCCGACAGGGATTTAACCGGGGAGCTGTTTTTT. It encodes CSARVPDRDLTGELFF. V is TRBV20-1 and J is TRBJ2-2; 7 bases line up with TRBD1. Per germline, CDR1 DFQATT and CDR2 SNEGSKA (reference sequence). The ends lost 1 base at V and 5 bases at J; junction bases unmatched: 10. The CDR3 spans 16 residues.

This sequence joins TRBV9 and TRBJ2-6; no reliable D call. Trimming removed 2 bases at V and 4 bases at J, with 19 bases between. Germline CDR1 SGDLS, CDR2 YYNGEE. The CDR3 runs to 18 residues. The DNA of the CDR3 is TGTGCCAGCAGCGTGGACGGAGCTCTGGTCTCGGGGGCCAACGTCCTGACTTTC. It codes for CASSVDGALVSGANVLTF.

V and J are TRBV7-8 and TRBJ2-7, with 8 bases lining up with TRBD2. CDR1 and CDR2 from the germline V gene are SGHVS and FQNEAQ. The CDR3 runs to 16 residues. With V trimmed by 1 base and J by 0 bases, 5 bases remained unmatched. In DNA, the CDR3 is TGTGCCAGCAGCTTAGAAACTAGCGGAATCTCCTACGAGCAGTACTTC. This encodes CASSLETSGISYEQYF. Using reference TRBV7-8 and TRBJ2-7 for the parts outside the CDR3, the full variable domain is GAGVSQSPRYKVAKRGQDVALRCDPISGHVSLFWYQQALGQGPEFLTYFQNEAQLDKSGLPSDRFFAERPEGSVSTLKIQRTQQEDSAVYLCASSLETSGISYEQYFGPGTRLTVT.

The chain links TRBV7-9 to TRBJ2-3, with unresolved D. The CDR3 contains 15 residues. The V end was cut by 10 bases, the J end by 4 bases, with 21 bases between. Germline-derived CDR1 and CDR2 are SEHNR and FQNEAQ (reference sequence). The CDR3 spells CAKAPGSDDPDTQYF. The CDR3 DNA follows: TGTGCCAAGGCCCCAGGCTCGGACGACCCAGATACGCAGTATTTT. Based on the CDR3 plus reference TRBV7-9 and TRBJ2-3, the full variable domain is DTGVSQNPRHKITKRGQNVTFRCDPISEHNRLYWYRQTLGQGPEFLTYFQNEAQLEKSRLLSDRFSAERPKGSFSTLEIQRTEQGDSAMYLCAKAPGSDDPDTQYFGPGTRLTVL.

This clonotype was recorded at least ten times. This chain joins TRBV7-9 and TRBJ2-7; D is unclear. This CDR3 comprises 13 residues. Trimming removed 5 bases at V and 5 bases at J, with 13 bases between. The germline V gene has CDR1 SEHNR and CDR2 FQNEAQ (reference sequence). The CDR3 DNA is TGTGCCAGCAGCCCACCTCTCGGCGACGAGCAGTACTTC. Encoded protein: CASSPPLGDEQYF.

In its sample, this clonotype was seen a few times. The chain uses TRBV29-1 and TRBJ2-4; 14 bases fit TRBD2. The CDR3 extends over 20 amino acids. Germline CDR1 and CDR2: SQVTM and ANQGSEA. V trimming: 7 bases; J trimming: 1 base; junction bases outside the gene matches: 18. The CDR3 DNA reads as TGCAGCGCTGCAGGCCCGGGACTAGCGGGAGAGGTGGGGGCCAAAAACATTCAGTACTTC. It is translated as CSAAGPGLAGEVGAKNIQYF.

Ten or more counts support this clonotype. This CDR3 is CASSFRGREAFF. The DNA for the CDR3 is TGTGCCAGCAGTTTCAGGGGGCGTGAAGCTTTCTTT. The chain combines TRBV12-3 or TRBV12-4 with TRBJ1-1; TRBD1 matches 8 bases. V gave up 3 bases and J gave up 7 bases; unmatched junction bases: 1. The length of the CDR3 is 12 residues.

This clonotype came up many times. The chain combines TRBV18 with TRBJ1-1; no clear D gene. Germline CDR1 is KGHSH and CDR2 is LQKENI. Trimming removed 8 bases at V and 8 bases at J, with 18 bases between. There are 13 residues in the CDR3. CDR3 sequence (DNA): TGTGCCAGCCGCGGGATCCCGCTGAGGGAAGCTTTCTTT. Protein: CASRGIPLREAFF.

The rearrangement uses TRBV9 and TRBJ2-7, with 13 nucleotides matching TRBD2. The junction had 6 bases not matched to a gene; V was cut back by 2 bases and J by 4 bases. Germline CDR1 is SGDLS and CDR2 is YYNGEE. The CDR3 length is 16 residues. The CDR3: CASSVRTSGRKYEQYF. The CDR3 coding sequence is TGTGCCAGCAGCGTCCGGACTAGCGGGAGAAAATACGAGCAGTACTTC.